This record concerns one T cell receptor beta chain sequence. Its antigen remains unidentified. The data were produced by immunoSEQ multiplex PCR, yet TCRdb's version contains in-frame clones alone and is incomplete. This sample has about 69,000 clones, with 74% found just once. Trimming removed 6 bases at V and 8 bases at J, with 14 bases between. Germline loops: CDR1 SNHLY, CDR2 FYNNEI. CDR3 length equals 13 residues. Under the ViraFEST assay, PBMC were stimulated with viral peptide pools so that antigen-specific CD4+ T cells expanded. Sequencing was performed afterwards. The authors isolated CD4+ T cells after about 10 days of culture. Participants each got two BNT162b2 or mRNA-1273 vaccine doses. Absence of prior SARS-CoV-2 infection characterized the vaccine recipients, who showed negative nucleocapsid antibodies. The data stem from a study of vaccination effects on CD4 cells after COVID-19. Study information: Following the second dose by a median of 72 days, the post-vaccine samples were obtained.

The genes are TRBV2 and TRBJ1-5; the D is unclear. The receptor's source is a human donor who received a COVID-19 vaccine. Source: CD4+ T cells from PBMCs cultured with HCoV-229E spike peptides, taken after COVID-19 vaccination. The CDR3 sequence: CASRYTFGEPQHF. The DNA for the CDR3 is TGTGCCAGCAGGTACACATTTGGGGAGCCCCAGCATTTT.